These 29 T cell receptor beta chains were all obtained from the same sample, sequenced in a study of cytomegalovirus exposure and HLA in healthy donors. The PCR ran on 60 Vbeta and 13 Jbeta primers. Profiled with immunoSEQ multiplex PCR; TCRdb holds only in-frame clones, not every one. This sample's table has more than 35,000 clones. The sequenced sample consisted of PBMCs. The receptors stem from a man in his thirties or forties in good health and CMV-seronegative.

A word on this clone: This same CDR3 is encoded by further DNA sequences in the sample. The chain combines TRBV30 with TRBJ2-3; the D is unclear. Looked up from germline, CDR1 is GTSNPN and CDR2 is SVGIG (reference sequence). V lost 1 base and J 2 bases, leaving 10 bases between the germline ends. The CDR3 spans 14 residues. CDR3 coding DNA: TGTGCCTGGAGTGGGGCCAGATACACAGATACGCAGTATTTT. Amino acid sequence: CAWSGARYTDTQYF.

The rearrangement joins TRBV7-8 to TRBJ2-3; the match to TRBD2 covers 16 bases. The CDR3 is 18 amino acids. V lost 4 bases to trimming and J lost 2 bases; unmatched junction nucleotides: 6. CDR1 is SGHVS, CDR2 FQNEAQ, per germline. The CDR3 is CASSSGLAGGLLTDTQYF. The CDR3 DNA reads as TGTGCCAGCAGCTCGGGACTAGCGGGAGGGTTACTCACAGATACGCAGTATTTT.

A word on this clone: No DNA is shown, since the ends of the CDR3 on it are uncertain; the CDR3 is the one TCRdb lists. The chain links TRBV30 to TRBJ2-7; the D call in the table, TRBD1, was not verified against the DNA. Germline CDR1 reads GTSNPN; CDR2 reads SVGIG (reference sequence). The CDR3 extends over 8 residues, inclusive of both ends. The CDR3 spells CAWGQGNF.

The chain recombines TRBV5-1 with TRBJ1-1, with TRBD1 as a possible D gene (6 bases). Trimming pared 0 bases from V and 5 bases from J, leaving 14 bases between. This CDR3 has 15 residues. CDR1 and CDR2 (germline): SGHRS, YFSETQ. The CDR3, as DNA: TGCGCCAGCAGCTTGGATATCGGGACACTAACTGAAGCTTTCTTT. Translated: CASSLDIGTLTEAFF.

CDR3 coding DNA: TGTGCCAGTAGCTCAGCGCGACAGCAGCCCCAGCATTTT. Encoded protein: CASSSARQQPQHF. The chain recombines TRBV19 with TRBJ1-5; D perhaps matches TRBD1 (5 bases). The CDR3 runs 13 residues. The germline V gene has CDR1 LNHDA and CDR2 SQIVND (reference sequence). V dropped 6 bases and J dropped 7 bases, with 13 bases sitting between them.

The J gene is TRBJ2-7, the V gene TRBV11-2, with D tentatively TRBD2 (5 bases). Looked up from germline, CDR1 is SGHAT and CDR2 is FQNNGV. The CDR3 is made up of 14 amino acids. Trimming removed 5 bases from V and 6 bases from J, with 17 bases in between. Here the CDR3 reads CASSLLGGRIEQYF. In DNA, the CDR3 is TGTGCCAGCAGCCTACTAGGAGGACGGATCGAGCAGTACTTC.

The chain links TRBV5-6 to TRBJ2-7, with D possibly being TRBD1 (6 bases). CDR1 and CDR2 from the germline V gene are SGHDT and YYEEEE. The CDR3 is 12 residues long. V lost 5 bases, J lost 6 bases, and 12 bases lay in between. In nucleotides, the CDR3 is TGTGCCAGCAGGATACAGGGTCTCGAGCAGTACTTC. As protein: CASRIQGLEQYF.

With respect to this clone: One end of the junction fails to match germline, which may point to a read error. The chain employs TRBV4-2 and TRBJ2-5, with TRBD1 matching 9 bases. Per the germline V gene, CDR1 is LGHNA and CDR2 is YNFKEQ. The CDR3 covers 17 residues. The CDR3 coding sequence is TGTGCCAGCAGCCAAGAAGAGGACAGGGGATACCAAGAGAACCAGTACTTC. Its translation is CASSQEEDRGYQENQYF.

V usage is TRBV30 and J usage is TRBJ1-5; D is unclear. CDR1 and CDR2 (germline): GTSNPN, SVGIG (reference sequence). V shed 1 base and J shed 0 bases, with 4 bases lying between them. This CDR3 is 13 amino acids long. CDR3 sequence (DNA): TGTGCCTGGAGTGGTCATAGCAATCAGCCCCAGCATTTT. Amino acids: CAWSGHSNQPQHF.

This chain uses TRBV4-2 with TRBJ1-4; 7 nucleotides agree with TRBD1. Losses at the gene ends were 2 bases for V and 6 bases for J; bases not matched to a gene: 3. The CDR3 sequence is 14 residues long. From germline, CDR1 is LGHNA and CDR2 YNFKEQ. The CDR3: CASSQTGDDEKLFF. In DNA form, the CDR3 reads TGTGCCAGCAGCCAAACAGGGGACGATGAAAAACTGTTTTTT.

The rearrangement uses TRBV10-2 and TRBJ1-6; 7 bases are a match to TRBD1. V gave up 7 bases and J gave up 0 bases; unmatched junction bases: 3. Germline CDR1 WSHSY, CDR2 SAAADI. CDR3 size: 15 residues. CDR3 sequence (DNA): TGCGCCAGCATGGACAGGTCCTCCTATAATTCACCCCTCCACTTT. Its translation is CASMDRSSYNSPLHF.

V gene TRBV6-5 combines with J gene TRBJ1-2, with D hard to call. Trimming shortened V by 2 bases and J by 12 bases, and 10 bases separated the two germline ends. Germline values: CDR1 MNHEY, CDR2 SVGAGI. The CDR3 is 11 amino acids. CDR3 region: CASSYGGRHTF. The CDR3 nucleotides read TGTGCCAGCAGTTACGGTGGGAGGCACACCTTC.

This rearrangement joins TRBV19 to TRBJ1-2, with TRBD1 as a possible D gene (5 bases). The CDR3 runs 13 residues. Germline loops: CDR1 LNHDA, CDR2 SQIVND (reference sequence). Trimming left V 4 bases short and J 4 bases short, with 10 bases between. CDR3 DNA: TGTGCCAGTAGTACAGGGTTTGGCTATGGCTACACCTTC. Its protein is CASSTGFGYGYTF.

The genes are TRBV7-2 and TRBJ2-3, with 12 bases that match TRBD2. The CDR3 loop spans 16 amino acids. Germline loops: CDR1 SGHTA, CDR2 FQGNSA. J was trimmed by 1 base and V by 5 bases; bases with no gene match: 4. The CDR3 DNA reads TGTGCCAGCAGCCCACTAGCGGGAGGTCGCACAGATACGCAGTATTTT. This sequence encodes CASSPLAGGRTDTQYF.

The J gene is TRBJ2-7, the V gene TRBV5-4; tentative D call: TRBD1 (5 bases). Germline assignment: CDR1 SGHNT and CDR2 YYREEE (reference sequence). The CDR3 length is 13 residues. V lost 4 bases, J lost 0 bases, and 8 bases lay in between. The CDR3 sequence is CASSQGSSYEQYF. The CDR3 DNA follows: TGTGCCAGCAGCCAGGGTAGCTCCTACGAGCAGTACTTC.

V and J are TRBV7-8 and TRBJ2-7, with 12 bases fitting TRBD2. Germline loops: CDR1 SGHVS, CDR2 FQNEAQ. V was pared by 6 bases and J by 11 bases, with 11 bases of the junction left unmatched. The CDR3 totals 14 residues. CDR3 sequence: CASRVLAGGPIEYF. CDR3 in DNA: TGTGCCAGCAGGGTACTAGCGGGAGGCCCTATAGAGTACTTC. Full variable domain (remainder filled in from reference TRBV7-8 and TRBJ2-7): GAGVSQSPRYKVAKRGQDVALRCDPISGHVSLFWYQQALGQGPEFLTYFQNEAQLDKSGLPSDRFFAERPEGSVSTLKIQRTQQEDSAVYLCASRVLAGGPIEYFGPGTRLTVT.

The genes are TRBV5-1 and TRBJ1-1; D is possibly TRBD1 (6 bases). CDR3 length: 13 amino acids. V lost 1 base and J 7 bases, leaving 11 bases between the germline ends. Germline V gene sequence: CDR1 SGHRS, CDR2 YFSETQ. CDR3 region: CASSLQGRGEAFF. The CDR3 coding sequence is TGCGCCAGCAGCTTGCAGGGGAGGGGTGAAGCTTTCTTT.

This chain connects TRBV18 to TRBJ1-2; D ambiguous. The germline V gene has CDR1 KGHSH and CDR2 LQKENI. This CDR3 comprises 14 residues. Trimming left V 0 bases short and J 6 bases short, with 11 bases between. In DNA, the CDR3 is TGTGCCAGCTCACCACCGGATTCGGGGAATGGCTACACCTTC. Residues: CASSPPDSGNGYTF.

About this clone: The sample has other DNA sequences that encode this CDR3 too. The chain carries TRBV7-9 and TRBJ2-1; TRBD2 aligns across 10 bases. V was clipped by 2 bases and J by 1 base; unmatched bases: 2. CDR1 SEHNR and CDR2 FQNEAQ come from the germline V gene (reference sequence). The CDR3 is 16 amino acids. CDR3: CASSLSLAGSYNEQFF. CDR3 DNA: TGTGCCAGCAGCTTATCACTAGCGGGGTCCTACAATGAGCAGTTCTTC.

As DNA, the CDR3 is TGTGCCAGCCGCGGGGGGGGGCGGAGTGAAGCTTTCTTT. Its protein is CASRGGGRSEAFF. The V and J genes are TRBV19 and TRBJ1-1, with D possibly being TRBD1 (6 bases). V lost 9 bases, J lost 7 bases, and 18 bases lay in between. CDR3 size: 13 residues. Germline CDR1 is LNHDA and CDR2 is SQIVND (reference sequence).

This rearrangement joins TRBV21-1 to TRBJ1-1. TRBV21-1 is described as a pseudogene. The CDR3 covers 14 residues. The CDR3 DNA sequence: TGTGCCAGCAGCTCCCATCGGCGGGTTACTGAAGCTTTCTTT. The encoded protein is CASSSHRRVTEAFF.

A word on this clone: The same CDR3 is also encoded by other DNA sequences in this sample. The chain's CDR3 is CASSPGRDYEQYF. DNA for the CDR3: TGTGCCAGCTCACCAGGCAGGGATTACGAGCAGTACTTC. J is TRBJ2-7 and V is TRBV18; TRBD1 is a possible D gene (5 bases). CDR1 is KGHSH and CDR2 is LQKENI in the germline V gene. The CDR3 covers 13 residues. Deletions cut 2 bases from V and 4 bases from J, with 9 bases between.

The rearrangement links TRBV18 to TRBJ2-5; D is ambiguous. The CDR3 runs 13 residues. Looked up from germline, CDR1 is KGHSH and CDR2 is LQKENI. The V end lost 4 bases, the J end lost 1 base, and 7 bases lay between the germline ends. CDR3 nucleotide sequence: TGTGCCAGCTCACTTCGCGCCCAAGAGACCCAGTACTTC. It encodes CASSLRAQETQYF. Using reference TRBV18 and TRBJ2-5 for the parts outside the CDR3, the full variable domain is NAGVMQNPRHLVRRRGQEARLRCSPMKGHSHVYWYRQLPEEGLKFMVYLQKENIIDESGMPKERFSAEFPKEGPSILRIQQVVRGDSAAYFCASSLRAQETQYFGPGTRLLVL.

The chain uses TRBV4-2 and TRBJ1-3; weak D call: TRBD1 (5 bases). V lost 5 bases and J lost 0, with 11 bases in between. The CDR3 is 15 amino acids. Looked up from germline, CDR1 is LGHNA and CDR2 is YNFKEQ. The DNA for the CDR3 is TGTGCCAGCAGCGAGACAGTGGCCTCTGGAAACACCATATATTTT. Amino acid sequence: CASSETVASGNTIYF.

The chain employs TRBV19 and TRBJ2-7, with a weak D call TRBD2 (6 bases). The CDR3 contains 15 residues. The V gene's germline CDR1 is LNHDA and CDR2 SQIVND (reference sequence). With 1 base removed from V and 2 bases from J, the gap between germline ends came to 12 bases. CDR3 protein: CASSIGGLPPYEQYF. DNA for the CDR3: TGTGCCAGTAGTATAGGGGGACTTCCCCCCTACGAGCAGTACTTC. Drawing the rest from reference TRBV19 and TRBJ2-7, the complete variable domain is DGGITQSPKYLFRKEGQNVTLSCEQNLNHDAMYWYRQDPGQGLRLIYYSQIVNDFQKGDIAEGYSVSREKKESFPLTVTSAQKNPTAFYLCASSIGGLPPYEQYFGPGTRLTVT.

The V call is TRBV5-1, the J call TRBJ2-1; 8 bases fit TRBD2. This CDR3 is 15 amino acids long. The J segment lost 4 bases and the V segment lost 0 bases, leaving 3 bases of the junction unmatched. Germline CDR1 reads SGHRS; CDR2 reads YFSETQ. The CDR3 bases are TGCGCCAGCAGCTTGGTGGCTAGCGGGTACAATGAGCAGTTCTTC. Translating gives CASSLVASGYNEQFF.

The rearrangement links TRBV30 to TRBJ2-7, with 8 bases identical to TRBD2. The CDR3 totals 15 residues. Germline V gene sequence: CDR1 GTSNPN, CDR2 SVGIG (reference sequence). V lost 4 bases to trimming and J lost 3 bases; unmatched junction nucleotides: 11. The CDR3 loop reads CAWTPGGEGFYEQYF. The CDR3 DNA sequence: TGTGCCTGGACCCCGGGGGGGGAGGGATTCTACGAGCAGTACTTC.

The V and J genes are TRBV7-9 and TRBJ2-3; D uncertain. The germline gives CDR1 SEHNR, CDR2 FQNEAQ (reference sequence). CDR3 length equals 11 residues. With 5 bases removed from V and 6 bases from J, the gap between germline ends came to 6 bases. CDR3 amino acids: CASSTGDTQYF. The DNA for the CDR3 is TGTGCCAGCAGCACCGGTGATACGCAGTATTTT.

The V call is TRBV5-1, the J call TRBJ2-7, with TRBD1 identical over 7 bases. After removal of 1 base from V and 3 bases from J, the junction contained 4 bases not matched to a gene. The CDR3 totals 14 residues. CDR1 is SGHRS, CDR2 YFSETQ, per germline. The CDR3 bases are TGCGCCAGCAGCTTGACAGGGGCCGTCTACGAGCAGTACTTC. This codes for CASSLTGAVYEQYF.